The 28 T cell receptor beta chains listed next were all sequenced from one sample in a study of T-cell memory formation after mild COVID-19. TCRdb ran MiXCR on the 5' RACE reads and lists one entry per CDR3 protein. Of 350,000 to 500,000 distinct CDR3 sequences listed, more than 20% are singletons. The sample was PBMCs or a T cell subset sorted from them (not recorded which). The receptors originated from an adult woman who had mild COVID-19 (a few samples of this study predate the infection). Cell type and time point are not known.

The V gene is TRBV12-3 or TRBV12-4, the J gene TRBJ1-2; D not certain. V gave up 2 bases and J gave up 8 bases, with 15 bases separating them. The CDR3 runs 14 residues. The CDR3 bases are TGTGCCAGCAGTTTAATTGTTCACGGAAGCGGCTACACCTTC. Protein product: CASSLIVHGSGYTF.

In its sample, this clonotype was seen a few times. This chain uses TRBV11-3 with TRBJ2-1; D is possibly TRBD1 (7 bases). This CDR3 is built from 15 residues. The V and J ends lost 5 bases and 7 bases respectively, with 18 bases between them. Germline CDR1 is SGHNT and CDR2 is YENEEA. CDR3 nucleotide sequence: TGTGCCAGCAGCCCCGGGACAGCTCGGGGGAATGAGCAGTTCTTC. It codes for CASSPGTARGNEQFF. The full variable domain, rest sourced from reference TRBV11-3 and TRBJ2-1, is EAGVVQSPRYKIIEKKQPVAFWCNPISGHNTLYWYLQNLGQGPELLIRYENEEAVDDSQLPKDRFSAERLKGVDSTLKIQPAELGDSAVYLCASSPGTARGNEQFFGPGTRLTVL.

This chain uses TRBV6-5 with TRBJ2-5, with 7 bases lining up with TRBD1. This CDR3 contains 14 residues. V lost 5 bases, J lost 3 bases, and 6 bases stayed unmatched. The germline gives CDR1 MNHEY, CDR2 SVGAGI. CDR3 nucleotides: TGTGCCAGCAGTAAACAGGACAGGAAAGAGACCCAGTACTTC. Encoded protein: CASSKQDRKETQYF.

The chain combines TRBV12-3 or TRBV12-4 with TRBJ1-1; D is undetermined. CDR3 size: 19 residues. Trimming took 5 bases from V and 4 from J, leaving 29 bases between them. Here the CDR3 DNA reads TGTGCCAGCAGTCCCCTGGTAGGAGAGCTATCCATCGCTAGCACTGAAGCTTTCTTT. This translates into CASSPLVGELSIASTEAFF.

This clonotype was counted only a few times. The CDR3, as DNA: TGTGCCAGCAGCTGGCAGGGGGACCCTGGGAACACTGAAGCTTTCTTT. Its translation: CASSWQGDPGNTEAFF. The chain recombines TRBV7-2 with TRBJ1-1; 7 positions agree with TRBD1. Germline CDR1 SGHTA, CDR2 FQGNSA. Trimming took 4 bases from V and 1 from J; bases not matched to a gene: 9. This CDR3 region has 16 residues.

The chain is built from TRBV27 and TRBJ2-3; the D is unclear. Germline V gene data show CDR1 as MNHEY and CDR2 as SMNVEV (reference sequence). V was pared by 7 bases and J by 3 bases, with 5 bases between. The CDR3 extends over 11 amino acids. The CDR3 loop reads CASKMTDTQYF. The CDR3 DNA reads TGTGCCAGCAAGATGACAGATACGCAGTATTTT.

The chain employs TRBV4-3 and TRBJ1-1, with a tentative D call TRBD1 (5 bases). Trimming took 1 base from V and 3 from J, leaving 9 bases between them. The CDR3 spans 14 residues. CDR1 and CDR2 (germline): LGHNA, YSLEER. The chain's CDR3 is CASSQVWGDTEAFF. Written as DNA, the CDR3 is TGCGCCAGCAGCCAAGTTTGGGGGGACACTGAAGCTTTCTTT.

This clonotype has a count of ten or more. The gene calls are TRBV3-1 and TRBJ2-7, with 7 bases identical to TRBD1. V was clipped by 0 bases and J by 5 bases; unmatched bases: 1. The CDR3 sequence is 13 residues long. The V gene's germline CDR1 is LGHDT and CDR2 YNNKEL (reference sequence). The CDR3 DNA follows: TGTGCCAGCAGCCAAGATGACAGGGACGAGCAGTACTTC. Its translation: CASSQDDRDEQYF.

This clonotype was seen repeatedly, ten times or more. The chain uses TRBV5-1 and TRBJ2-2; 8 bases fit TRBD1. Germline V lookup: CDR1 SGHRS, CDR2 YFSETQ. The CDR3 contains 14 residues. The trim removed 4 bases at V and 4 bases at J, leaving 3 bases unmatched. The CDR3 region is CASSPTGGTGELFF. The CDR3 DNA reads TGCGCCAGCAGCCCTACAGGGGGCACCGGGGAGCTGTTTTTT.

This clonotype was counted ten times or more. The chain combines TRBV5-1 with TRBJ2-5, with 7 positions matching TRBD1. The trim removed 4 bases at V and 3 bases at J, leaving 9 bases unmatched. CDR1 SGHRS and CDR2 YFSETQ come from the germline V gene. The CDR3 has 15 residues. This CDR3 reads CASSTSTGVKETQYF. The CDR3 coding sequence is TGCGCCAGCAGCACCTCCACAGGGGTTAAAGAGACCCAGTACTTC.

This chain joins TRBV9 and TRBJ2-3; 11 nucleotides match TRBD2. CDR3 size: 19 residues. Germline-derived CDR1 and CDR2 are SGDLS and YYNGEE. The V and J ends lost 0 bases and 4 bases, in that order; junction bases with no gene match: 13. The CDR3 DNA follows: TGTGCCAGCAGCGTAGAATTAGCGGGGGGGCCAGGTGAAGCAGATACGCAGTATTTT. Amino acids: CASSVELAGGPGEADTQYF.

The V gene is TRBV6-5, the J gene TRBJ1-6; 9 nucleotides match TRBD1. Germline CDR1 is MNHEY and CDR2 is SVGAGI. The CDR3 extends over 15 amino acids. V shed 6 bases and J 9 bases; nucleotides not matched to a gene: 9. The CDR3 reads CASSTQTGGVSPLHF. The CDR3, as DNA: TGTGCCAGCAGCACGCAAACAGGGGGCGTTTCACCCCTCCACTTT.

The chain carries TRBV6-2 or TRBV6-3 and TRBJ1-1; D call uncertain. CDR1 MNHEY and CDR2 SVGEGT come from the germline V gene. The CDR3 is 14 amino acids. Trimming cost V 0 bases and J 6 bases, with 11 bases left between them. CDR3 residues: CASSYSTHGAEAFF. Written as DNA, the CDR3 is TGTGCCAGCAGTTACTCTACGCACGGGGCTGAAGCTTTCTTT.

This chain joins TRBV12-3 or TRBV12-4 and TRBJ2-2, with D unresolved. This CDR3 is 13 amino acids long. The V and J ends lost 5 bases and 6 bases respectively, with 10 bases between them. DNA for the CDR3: TGTGCCAGCAGTCCCATATTCCCCGGGGAGCTGTTTTTT. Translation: CASSPIFPGELFF.

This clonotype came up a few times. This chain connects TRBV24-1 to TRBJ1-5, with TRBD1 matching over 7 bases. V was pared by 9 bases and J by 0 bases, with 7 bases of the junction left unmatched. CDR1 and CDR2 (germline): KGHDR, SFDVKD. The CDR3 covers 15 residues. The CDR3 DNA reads TGTGCCACCCGATCAGGGGGATCTAGCAATCAGCCCCAGCATTTT. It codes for CATRSGGSSNQPQHF.

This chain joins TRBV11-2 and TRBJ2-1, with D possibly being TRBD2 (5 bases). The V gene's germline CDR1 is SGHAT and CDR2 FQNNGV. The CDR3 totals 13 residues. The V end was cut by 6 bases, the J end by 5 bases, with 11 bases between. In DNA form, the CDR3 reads TGTGCCAGCAGGGCGACTAACGACAATGAGCAGTTCTTC. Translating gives CASRATNDNEQFF.

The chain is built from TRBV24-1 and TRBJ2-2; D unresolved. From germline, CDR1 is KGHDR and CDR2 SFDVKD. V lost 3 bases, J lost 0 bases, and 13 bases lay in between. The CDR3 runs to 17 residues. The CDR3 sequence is CATSDTVKTPNTGELFF. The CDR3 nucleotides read TGTGCCACCAGTGATACCGTAAAAACCCCGAACACCGGGGAGCTGTTTTTT.

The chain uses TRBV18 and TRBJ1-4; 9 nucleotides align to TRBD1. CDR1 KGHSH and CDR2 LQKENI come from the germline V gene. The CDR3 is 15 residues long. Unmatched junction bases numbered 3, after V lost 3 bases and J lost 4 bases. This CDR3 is CASSPNRGHNEKLFF. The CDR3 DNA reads TGTGCCAGCTCACCTAACAGGGGGCATAATGAAAAACTGTTTTTT.

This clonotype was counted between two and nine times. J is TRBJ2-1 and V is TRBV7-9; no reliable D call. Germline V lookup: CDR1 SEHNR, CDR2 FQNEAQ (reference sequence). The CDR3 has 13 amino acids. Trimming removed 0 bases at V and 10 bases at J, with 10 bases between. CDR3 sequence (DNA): TGTGCCAGCAGCTTAGCGGTACCAGCCGAGCAGTTCTTC. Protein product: CASSLAVPAEQFF.

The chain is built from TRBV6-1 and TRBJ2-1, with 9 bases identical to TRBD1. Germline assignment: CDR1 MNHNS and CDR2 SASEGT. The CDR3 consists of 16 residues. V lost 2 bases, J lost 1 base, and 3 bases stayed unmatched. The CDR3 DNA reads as TGTGCCAGCAGTGAACTGGGACAGGGTTCCTACAATGAGCAGTTCTTC. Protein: CASSELGQGSYNEQFF.

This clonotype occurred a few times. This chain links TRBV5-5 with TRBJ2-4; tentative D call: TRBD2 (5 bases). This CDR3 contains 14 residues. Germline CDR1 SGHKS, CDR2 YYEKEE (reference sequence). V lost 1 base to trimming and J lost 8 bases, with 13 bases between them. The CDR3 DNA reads TGTGCCAGCAGCTTGTATGGCCTGAGGGACATTCAGTACTTC. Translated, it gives CASSLYGLRDIQYF.

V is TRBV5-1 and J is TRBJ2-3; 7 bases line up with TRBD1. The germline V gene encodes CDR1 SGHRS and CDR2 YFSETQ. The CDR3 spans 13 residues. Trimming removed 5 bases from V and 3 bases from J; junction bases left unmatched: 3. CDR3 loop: CASSTGETDTQYF. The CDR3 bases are TGCGCCAGCAGTACAGGGGAGACAGATACGCAGTATTTT.

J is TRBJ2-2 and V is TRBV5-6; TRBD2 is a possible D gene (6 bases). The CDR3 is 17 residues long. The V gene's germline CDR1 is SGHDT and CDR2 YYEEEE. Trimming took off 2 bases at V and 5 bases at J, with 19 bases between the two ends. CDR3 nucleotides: TGTGCCAGCAGCTTCCCGCGGGACTCTAAGGGGACCGGGGAGCTGTTTTTT. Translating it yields CASSFPRDSKGTGELFF. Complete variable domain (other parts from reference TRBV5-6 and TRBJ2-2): DAGVTQSPTHLIKTRGQQVTLRCSPKSGHDTVSWYQQALGQGPQFIFQYYEEEERQRGNFPDRFSGHQFPNYSSELNVNALLLGDSALYLCASSFPRDSKGTGELFFGEGSRLTVL.

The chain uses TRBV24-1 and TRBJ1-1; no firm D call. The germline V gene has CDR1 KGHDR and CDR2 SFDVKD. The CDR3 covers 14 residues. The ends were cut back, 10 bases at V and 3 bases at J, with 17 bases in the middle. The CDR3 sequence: CATSSGVGDTEAFF. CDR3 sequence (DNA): TGTGCCACTTCCTCGGGTGTGGGAGACACTGAAGCTTTCTTT.

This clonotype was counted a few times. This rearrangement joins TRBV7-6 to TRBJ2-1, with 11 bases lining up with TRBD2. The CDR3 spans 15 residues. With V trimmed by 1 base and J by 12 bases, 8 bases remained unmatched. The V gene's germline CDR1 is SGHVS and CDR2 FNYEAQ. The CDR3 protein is CASSLGTSGPQGQFF. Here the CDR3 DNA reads TGTGCCAGCAGCTTAGGGACTAGCGGGCCCCAGGGGCAGTTCTTC.

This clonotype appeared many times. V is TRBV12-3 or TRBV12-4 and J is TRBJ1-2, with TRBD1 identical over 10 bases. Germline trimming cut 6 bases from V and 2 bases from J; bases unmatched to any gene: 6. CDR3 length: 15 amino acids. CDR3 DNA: TGTGCCAGCAGCCCCGAGGGACAGGGGAACTATGGCTACACCTTC. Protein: CASSPEGQGNYGYTF.

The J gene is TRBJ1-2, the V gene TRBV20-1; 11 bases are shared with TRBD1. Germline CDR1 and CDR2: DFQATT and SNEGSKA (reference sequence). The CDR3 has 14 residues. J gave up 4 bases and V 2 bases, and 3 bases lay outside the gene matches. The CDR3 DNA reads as TGCAGTGCTAGATCGGGGACAGGGGGCTATGGCTACACCTTC. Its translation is CSARSGTGGYGYTF.

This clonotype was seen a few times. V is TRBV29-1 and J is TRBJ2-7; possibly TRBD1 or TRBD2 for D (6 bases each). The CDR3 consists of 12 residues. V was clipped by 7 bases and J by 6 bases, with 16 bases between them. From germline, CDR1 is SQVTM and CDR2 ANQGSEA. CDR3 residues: CSAFGGMAEQYF. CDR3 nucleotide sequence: TGCAGCGCATTCGGGGGCATGGCCGAGCAGTACTTC.